A selection of T cell receptor beta chains follows, all from one sample in a study of Tregs in tolerant kidney transplant recipients. The method was immunoSEQ multiplex PCR; TCRdb's version includes in-frame clones alone and lacks a portion of them. The sample holds 110,000 or so clones, about 90% seen once. The sequenced material came from CD4+ T cells from blood. These receptors came from a human donor in good health. CDR3s leave out the opening cysteine and the closing phenylalanine or tryptophan. Only part of the rows carry a size: once, few, many, or a class if the clone is expanded.

J gene: TRBJ2-7; V gene: TRBV9; clone size: once; CDR3 protein: ASSVGGPEQY
J gene: TRBJ2-6; V gene: TRBV4-1; clone size: -; CDR3 protein: ASSQAAEASGANVLT
J gene: TRBJ1-1; V gene: TRBV5-1; clone size: -; CDR3 protein: ASSPLGLSTEAF
J gene: TRBJ1-2; V gene: TRBV19; clone size: -; CDR3 protein: ASSIAQGANYGYT
J gene: TRBJ2-1; V gene: TRBV2; clone size: -; CDR3 protein: ASSPLPTGNEQF
J gene: TRBJ2-6; V gene: TRBV5-5; clone size: -; CDR3 protein: ASSLFSLSGANVLT
J gene: TRBJ1-2; V gene: TRBV14; clone size: -; CDR3 protein: ASSPRGQGYGYT
J gene: TRBJ2-7; V gene: TRBV11-2; clone size: -; CDR3 protein: ASSFTGIYEQY
J gene: TRBJ1-2; V gene: TRBV30; clone size: -; CDR3 protein: AWSVRGNYGYT
J gene: TRBJ2-3; V gene: TRBV5-6; clone size: -; CDR3 protein: ASSLKTSGYSTDTQY
J gene: TRBJ2-5; V gene: TRBV7-2; clone size: once; CDR3 protein: ASSLPTGLAGGETQY
J gene: TRBJ1-2; V gene: TRBV30; clone size: -; CDR3 protein: AWSFGQGNYGYT
J gene: TRBJ2-1; V gene: TRBV5-3; clone size: -; CDR3 protein: ARSPSRTARRGF
J gene: TRBJ2-3; V gene: TRBV5-1; clone size: -; CDR3 protein: ASSLGGDTDTQY